This section outlines one T cell receptor beta chain sequence together with its context. Trimming cost V 7 bases and J 3 bases, with 13 bases left between them. Germline assignment: CDR1 LNHDA and CDR2 SQIVND (reference sequence). The CDR3 is 14 amino acids. Generated by immunoSEQ multiplex PCR, the TCRdb table keeps only in-frame clones and is missing some. The sample carries about 70,000 clones, approximately 92% recorded once. The data are from a study of technical replicates of blood from a few donors. This rearrangement joins TRBV19 to TRBJ2-1; the D gene is possibly TRBD1 (6 bases). This receptor was taken from a human donor in good health. The sequenced sample consisted of T cells isolated from PBMCs. DNA of the CDR3: TGTGCCAGTACTTACGGGACAAACTACAATGAGCAGTTCTTC. Protein sequence: CASTYGTNYNEQFF.